Shown below are 27 T cell receptor beta chains from a single sample sequenced in a study of beta chain features in type 1 diabetes. Sequenced material consisted of expressed TCRB transcripts (all of the isolated RNA was reverse transcribed). This table comes from immunoSEQ multiplex PCR, and its TCRdb copy is limited to in-frame clones, with some not included. This table holds over 120,000 clones, 10% found once. Input material: naive CD4+ T cells from blood. These receptors came from a man between 18 and 35 years old in good health.

There are a few counts of this clone. The V and J genes are TRBV21-1 and TRBJ2-7; TRBD2 is the table's D call and was not checked against the DNA. TRBV21-1 is marked as a pseudogene. This CDR3 comprises 14 residues. The CDR3 DNA follows: TGTGCCAGCAGCAAAGCGAGGTCGGCCTACGAGCAGTACTTC. This sequence encodes CASSKARSAYEQYF.

This clone has only a few counts. The V call is TRBV6-1, the J call TRBJ2-3, with 11 bases matching TRBD2. Germline V gene data show CDR1 as MNHNS and CDR2 as SASEGT. V shed 4 bases, J shed 5 bases, and the junction held 8 bases outside the gene matches. The CDR3 runs 16 residues. The CDR3 sequence is CASSGVLAGGLDTQYF. The CDR3 nucleotides read TGTGCCAGCAGTGGGGTGCTAGCGGGGGGCCTAGATACGCAGTATTTT.

This clone appeared a few times. V gene TRBV7-8 combines with J gene TRBJ1-4; 10 bases align to TRBD1. CDR1 and CDR2 from the germline V gene are SGHVS and FQNEAQ. The CDR3 totals 15 residues. Trimming at V came to 0 bases and at J to 7 bases, leaving 2 bases not matched to a gene. In DNA, the CDR3 is TGTGCCAGCAGCTTAGCGGGACAGGGGCTTGAAAAACTGTTTTTT. Protein product: CASSLAGQGLEKLFF.

The rearrangement links TRBV6-5 to TRBJ2-7; D call uncertain. Germline V gene data show CDR1 as MNHEY and CDR2 as SVGAGI. V lost 7 bases, J lost 4 bases, and 8 bases lay in between. The CDR3 has 11 amino acids. CDR3 amino acids: CASTENYEQYF. CDR3 DNA sequence: TGTGCCAGCACCGAGAATTACGAGCAGTACTTC.

The chain joins TRBV5-4 to TRBJ2-7; 9 positions agree with TRBD1. Germline CDR1 is SGHNT and CDR2 is YYREEE (reference sequence). Losses at the gene ends were 5 bases for V and 5 bases for J; bases not matched to a gene: 11. CDR3 size: 15 residues. The CDR3 DNA follows: TGTGCCAGCAGTGTCGAAGGGACAGGGCAAAACGAGCAGTACTTC. This translates into CASSVEGTGQNEQYF.

This clone was found a few times. The J gene is TRBJ1-5, the V gene TRBV7-2; no reliable D call. V dropped 1 base and J dropped 2 bases, with 15 bases sitting between them. The germline CDR1 and CDR2 sequences are SGHTA and FQGNSA. The CDR3 has 17 amino acids. CDR3 nucleotides: TGTGCCAGCAGCTTAGGATCCGGCGGGTTTGGCAATCAGCCCCAGCATTTT. Its protein is CASSLGSGGFGNQPQHF.

This clone has only a few counts. The rearrangement joins TRBV27 to TRBJ2-5; 7 bases agree with TRBD1. The J call is uncertain, as TRBJ2-7 better fits the DNA end. CDR1 and CDR2 from the germline V gene are MNHEY and SMNVEV (reference sequence). The CDR3 extends over 14 amino acids. In DNA form, the CDR3 reads TGTGCCAGCAGTCAGGACAGGTTACCCTACGAGCAGTACTTC. Encoded protein: CASSQDRLPYEQYF.

This sequence joins TRBV11-2 and TRBJ2-7, with 10 bases aligning to TRBD1. The V gene's germline CDR1 is SGHAT and CDR2 FQNNGV. V lost 5 bases to trimming and J lost 5 bases; unmatched junction nucleotides: 3. CDR3 length: 13 amino acids. The CDR3: CASSRDRGHEQYF. CDR3 coding DNA: TGTGCCAGCAGCCGGGACAGGGGTCACGAGCAGTACTTC.

In this sample, this clone turned up many times. This chain connects TRBV7-9 to TRBJ1-5; D is ambiguous. The germline V gene encodes CDR1 SEHNR and CDR2 FQNEAQ (reference sequence). V was shortened by 5 bases and J by 4 bases, with 12 bases between the two germline ends. The CDR3 is made up of 14 amino acids. The CDR3 nucleotides read TGTGCCAGCAGCCGAGACTACTCGAATCAGCCCCAGCATTTT. It translates to CASSRDYSNQPQHF.

This clone was detected once. DNA for the CDR3: TGTGCCAGCAGCTTGGAAAGTGACGGCCTTCGGGCCCAGTACTTC. Amino acids: CASSLESDGLRAQYF. V is TRBV5-4 and J is TRBJ2-5, with D hard to call. The CDR3 spans 15 residues. V shed 0 bases and J shed 9 bases, with 18 bases lying between them. Germline loops: CDR1 SGHNT, CDR2 YYREEE (reference sequence).

This clone was counted ten times or more. This sequence joins TRBV30 and TRBJ2-4, with D possibly matching TRBD2 (6 bases). The CDR3 is made up of 12 amino acids. V lost 2 bases to trimming and J lost 6 bases, with 8 bases between them. CDR1 is GTSNPN and CDR2 is SVGIG in the germline V gene (reference sequence). Here the CDR3 reads CAWSMGLNIQYF. The CDR3 nucleotides are TGTGCCTGGAGTATGGGACTAAACATTCAGTACTTC.

In its sample, this clone was seen a few times. This chain links TRBV19 with TRBJ1-5; D is uncertain. This CDR3 is built from 15 residues. Trimming pared 9 bases from V and 2 bases from J, leaving 17 bases between. CDR1 and CDR2 from the germline V gene are LNHDA and SQIVND (reference sequence). The CDR3 nucleotides are TGTGCCAGCCAAAACCCGCATCGGGGCAATCAGCCCCAGCATTTT. Protein: CASQNPHRGNQPQHF. The variable domain in full, completed from reference TRBV19 and TRBJ1-5, reads DGGITQSPKYLFRKEGQNVTLSCEQNLNHDAMYWYRQDPGQGLRLIYYSQIVNDFQKGDIAEGYSVSREKKESFPLTVTSAQKNPTAFYLCASQNPHRGNQPQHFGDGTRLSIL.

This clone was detected a few times. The V and J genes are TRBV27 and TRBJ1-5; D unresolved. The V gene's germline CDR1 is MNHEY and CDR2 SMNVEV (reference sequence). The CDR3 totals 16 residues. Between the trimmed V and J ends, which lost 2 bases and 2 bases, there was a span of 13 bases. The CDR3 sequence: CASSLGGLARNQPQHF. CDR3 nucleotides: TGTGCCAGCAGTTTAGGAGGGTTAGCCCGCAATCAGCCCCAGCATTTT.

V usage is TRBV7-6 and J usage is TRBJ1-6; 10 bases are shared with TRBD1. Germline V gene sequence: CDR1 SGHVS, CDR2 FNYEAQ. Trimming took 5 bases from V and 7 from J; bases not matched to a gene: 2. CDR3 length: 14 residues. CDR3 sequence reads: CASSRGQGNSPLHF. CDR3 in DNA: TGTGCCAGCAGCCGGGGACAGGGGAATTCACCCCTCCACTTT.

There are many counts of this clone. The J gene is TRBJ2-5, the V gene TRBV10-3; no firm D call. This CDR3 is built from 11 residues. Germline-derived CDR1 and CDR2 are ENHRY and SYGVKD. Trimming removed 6 bases at V and 5 bases at J, with 7 bases between. Written as DNA, the CDR3 is TGTGCCATCAGGACCGGGGAGACCCAGTACTTC. Translation gives CAIRTGETQYF.

This clone was counted between two and nine times. Its ends do not fully match the called genes, so a read error is possible. V is TRBV23-1 and J is TRBJ2-7, with 7 bases matching TRBD1. TRBV23-1 is placed among ORFs of uncertain function. The CDR3 extends over 17 amino acids. DNA of the CDR3: TGCGCCAGCAGTAAATCCGTATCAGACAGGGTCGGGTACGAGCAGTACTTC. This encodes CASSKSVSDRVGYEQYF.

This clone showed up just a few times. The CDR3 sequence: CASRSGGAVKNIQYF. In DNA, the CDR3 is TGTGCCAGCAGAAGCGGGGGGGCGGTCAAAAACATTCAGTACTTC. The rearrangement joins TRBV11-2 to TRBJ2-4; 10 bases agree with TRBD2. Losses at the gene ends were 6 bases for V and 3 bases for J; bases not matched to a gene: 5. CDR3 length: 15 residues. From germline, CDR1 is SGHAT and CDR2 FQNNGV.

This clone was picked up a small number of times. The rearrangement links TRBV29-1 to TRBJ2-7; the D gene is possibly TRBD1 (5 bases). Germline V CDR1 and CDR2: SQVTM, ANQGSEA. Deletions cut 2 bases from V and 4 bases from J, with 15 bases between. The length of the CDR3 is 14 residues. This chain's CDR3 is CSVELPGMAYEQYF. CDR3 DNA sequence: TGCAGCGTTGAACTGCCAGGGATGGCTTACGAGCAGTACTTC.

CDR3 DNA sequence: TGTGCCAGCAATTGGGGTTGGGGGCGGTCGAATGAAAAACTGTTTTTT. Amino acids: CASNWGWGRSNEKLFF. The chain employs TRBV7-9 and TRBJ1-4; D might be TRBD1 (6 bases). The germline V gene encodes CDR1 SEHNR and CDR2 FQNEAQ (reference sequence). Trimming cost V 7 bases and J 5 bases, with 20 bases left between them. CDR3 length: 16 residues. The full variable domain, completed using reference TRBV7-9 and TRBJ1-4, is DTGVSQNPRHKITKRGQNVTFRCDPISEHNRLYWYRQTLGQGPEFLTYFQNEAQLEKSRLLSDRFSAERPKGSFSTLEIQRTEQGDSAMYLCASNWGWGRSNEKLFFGSGTQLSVL.

This clone was seen a handful of times. The V and J genes are TRBV14 and TRBJ2-1, with D perhaps matching TRBD1 (6 bases). The V end lost 1 base, the J end lost 4 bases, and 8 bases lay between the germline ends. Germline lookup yields CDR1 SGHDN and CDR2 FVKESK. This CDR3 is 14 amino acids long. CDR3: CASSQGGRYNEQFF. CDR3 bases: TGTGCCAGCAGCCAAGGGGGGCGTTACAATGAGCAGTTCTTC.

This clone appeared a few times. The chain couples TRBV6-6 to TRBJ2-7; 12 bases agree with TRBD2. The germline V gene encodes CDR1 MNHNY and CDR2 SVGAGI (reference sequence). There are 14 residues in the CDR3. J gave up 4 bases and V 4 bases, and 2 bases lay outside the gene matches. The CDR3 region is CASSSGTSGYEQYF. DNA for the CDR3: TGTGCCAGCAGTTCCGGGACTAGCGGGTACGAGCAGTACTTC.

This clone was counted a few times. This chain uses TRBV4-3 with TRBJ1-5; perhaps TRBD1 as D (6 bases). V dropped 5 bases and J dropped 2 bases, with 10 bases sitting between them. The CDR3 totals 14 residues. Germline lookup yields CDR1 LGHNA and CDR2 YSLEER. CDR3 amino acids: CASSFRQGNQPQHF. As DNA, the CDR3 is TGCGCCAGCAGCTTCCGACAGGGCAATCAGCCCCAGCATTTT.

This rearrangement joins TRBV27 to TRBJ2-4; 8 bases map to TRBD1. The CDR3 is 17 amino acids. The V gene end was trimmed by 11 bases and the J gene end by 0 bases; junction bases not matched to a gene: 15. The germline V gene has CDR1 MNHEY and CDR2 SMNVEV (reference sequence). The DNA of the CDR3 is TGTGCCTCCTCCAGGGGACAGGCGTATCTAGCCAAAAACATTCAGTACTTC. This codes for CASSRGQAYLAKNIQYF.

This clone was picked up a small number of times. V gene TRBV5-5 combines with J gene TRBJ1-2; TRBD1 matches 7 bases. V shed 6 bases, J shed 7 bases, and the junction held 15 bases outside the gene matches. The CDR3 loop spans 15 amino acids. From germline, CDR1 is SGHKS and CDR2 YYEKEE (reference sequence). The CDR3 loop is CASTFSQQGQSGYTF. The CDR3 nucleotides are TGTGCCAGCACCTTTTCCCAACAGGGGCAGAGTGGCTACACCTTC.

This clone has more than one count but fewer than ten. The rearrangement links TRBV7-6 to TRBJ2-2; 13 nucleotides agree with TRBD2. The CDR3 totals 17 residues. The V gene end was trimmed by 5 bases and the J gene end by 7 bases; junction bases not matched to a gene: 10. Per germline, CDR1 SGHVS and CDR2 FNYEAQ. The CDR3 is CASSPPLTSGGSGELFF. The CDR3 DNA reads TGTGCCAGCAGCCCACCTTTGACTAGCGGGGGGAGCGGGGAGCTGTTTTTT.

The V gene is TRBV18, the J gene TRBJ1-3; D uncertain. The CDR3 runs to 15 residues. The V gene lost 6 bases and the J gene lost 0 bases, with 12 bases spanning the gap. Germline values: CDR1 KGHSH, CDR2 LQKENI. CDR3 in amino acids: CASSPARISGNTIYF. CDR3 sequence (DNA): TGTGCCAGCTCGCCGGCTAGGATCTCTGGAAACACCATATATTTT.

V is TRBV5-1 and J is TRBJ2-2, with D perhaps matching TRBD2 (6 bases). This CDR3 contains 14 residues. The V and J ends lost 4 bases and 8 bases respectively, with 15 bases between them. CDR1 and CDR2 (germline): SGHRS, YFSETQ. CDR3 nucleotides: TGCGCCAGCAGCAACCGGGACTTGAATGGGGAGCTGTTTTTT. Encoded protein: CASSNRDLNGELFF.